The present entry profiles one TCR beta chain with its context. What it recognizes is unknown. Combining iRepertoire HTBI primers with Arm-PCR of CDR3 regions, the authors built TCR beta libraries. TCRdb analysed the multiplex PCR reads with MiXCR anew, one entry per CDR3 protein. This table has almost 350,000 distinct CDR3 sequences, around a fifth appearing once. The V segment lost 4 bases and the J segment 5 bases; nucleotides outside the gene matches: 12. The CDR3 length is 16 residues. Germline V gives CDR1 SGHAT, CDR2 FQNNGV. Time point given: persistent/refractory GD, antithyroid drugs over 5 years with positive TRAb. Following extraction of RNA from PBMCs, that RNA was used to make the TCR library. This sample stems from a study of regulatory T cells in long-lasting Graves disease. Notes on the study in general: The study found TRBV28, TRBJ1-2 and TRBJ2-5 favored in persistent disease.

The V and J genes are TRBV11-2 and TRBJ2-7; TRBD2 matches at 9 bases. This TCR came from a female donor with Graves disease. Sequences were derived from peripheral blood mononuclear cells (PBMCs), sampled when the disease was refractory, from a patient treated with antithyroid drugs. CDR3 coding DNA: TGTGCCAGCAGCTCTCGAGCGGGGGGCTTAGGGAACGAGCAGTACTTC. It is translated as CASSSRAGGLGNEQYF.